One sample yielded the 30 T cell receptor beta chains listed below, sequenced in a study of control samples from healthy donors and cancer patients. Assay used: immunoSEQ multiplex PCR; TCRdb lists only in-frame clones, some missing. The repertoire holds 130,000 or so clones, with over 80% as singletons. The sequenced sample consisted of blood. These receptors all stem from a woman aged 45-60 years in good health.

J is TRBJ1-2 and V is TRBV2; D not resolved. The CDR3 length is 12 residues. The germline V gene encodes CDR1 SNHLY and CDR2 FYNNEI. V lost 6 bases to trimming and J lost 3 bases, with 8 bases between them. The CDR3 nucleotides are TGTGCCAGCAGAGGGAGTGACTATGGCTACACCTTC. It specifies CASRGSDYGYTF.

The chain combines TRBV3-1 (or the pseudogene TRBV3-2) with TRBJ2-5; TRBD1 matches at 8 bases. Per germline, CDR1 LGHDT and CDR2 YNNKEL (reference sequence). The length of the CDR3 is 15 residues. V lost 1 base and J lost 5; bases outside the gene matches: 6. CDR3 bases: TGTGCCAGCAGCCAAGCCGGACAGGGCGCGGAGACCCAGTACTTC. This encodes CASSQAGQGAETQYF.

This chain uses TRBV28 with TRBJ1-2; possible D gene TRBD1, 6 bases. Germline-derived CDR1 and CDR2 are MDHEN and SYDVKM. The germline V and J ends were trimmed by 2 bases and 11 bases, with 12 bases remaining between them. This CDR3 has 12 amino acids. CDR3 loop: CASSLGGLRYTF. The CDR3 coding sequence is TGTGCCAGCAGTTTAGGGGGGCTCCGTTACACCTTC.

The V call is TRBV10-2, the J call TRBJ1-2; D might be TRBD1 (6 bases). CDR3 size: 13 residues. Germline values: CDR1 WSHSY, CDR2 SAAADI. V was shortened by 6 bases and J by 2 bases, with 10 bases between the two germline ends. The CDR3, as DNA: TGCGCCAGCAGCGAAGGACAGAACTATGGCTACACCTTC. As protein: CASSEGQNYGYTF.

V usage is TRBV6-1 and J usage is TRBJ1-2; no definite D call. Trimming took off 2 bases at V and 4 bases at J, with 8 bases between the two ends. The CDR3 is 13 amino acids. The germline CDR1 and CDR2 sequences are MNHNS and SASEGT. This CDR3 reads CASSERPGYGYTF. CDR3 bases: TGTGCCAGCAGTGAACGTCCGGGCTATGGCTACACCTTC.

J is TRBJ1-6 and V is TRBV3-1 (or the pseudogene TRBV3-2); 8 bases line up with TRBD1. Germline V gene sequence: CDR1 LGHDT, CDR2 YNNKEL (reference sequence). This CDR3 is 14 amino acids long. V trimming: 4 bases; J trimming: 10 bases; junction bases outside the gene matches: 6. The CDR3 region has the DNA TGTGCCAGCAGCCCCGGACAGGGAAGGTCACCCCTCCACTTT. Its translation is CASSPGQGRSPLHF.

This sequence joins TRBV6-5 and TRBJ2-7; D gene unclear. CDR1 and CDR2 from the germline V gene are MNHEY and SVGAGI. The CDR3 sequence is 13 residues long. The ends were cut back, 7 bases at V and 0 bases at J, with 10 bases in the middle. Written as DNA, the CDR3 is TGTGCCAGCATGGGTCCCCTCTCCTACGAGCAGTACTTC. Its protein is CASMGPLSYEQYF.

V and J are TRBV6-6 and TRBJ2-5; D is unclear. This CDR3 contains 14 residues. Per germline, CDR1 MNHNY and CDR2 SVGAGI (reference sequence). V was cut by 6 bases and J by 5 bases, with 16 bases left in between. This chain's CDR3 is CASSPRLRMETQYF. The CDR3 coding sequence is TGTGCCAGCAGCCCCCGCCTGAGAATGGAGACCCAGTACTTC.

The chain recombines TRBV7-9 with TRBJ1-2; D gene uncertain. V was cut by 1 base and J by 4 bases, with 13 bases left in between. This CDR3 contains 15 residues. CDR1 is SEHNR and CDR2 is FQNEAQ in the germline V gene (reference sequence). This chain's CDR3 is CASSLGQVRLYGYTF. CDR3 coding DNA: TGTGCCAGCAGCTTAGGACAAGTTCGACTCTATGGCTACACCTTC.

The J gene is TRBJ1-5, the V gene TRBV19; D is possibly TRBD1 (5 bases). CDR3 size: 18 residues. Germline V lookup: CDR1 LNHDA, CDR2 SQIVND (reference sequence). V was pared by 10 bases and J by 0 bases, with 25 bases between. CDR3 sequence reads: CATHVAGRLRYSNQPQHF. In nucleotides, the CDR3 is TGTGCCACCCACGTCGCAGGGCGGCTTCGGTATAGCAATCAGCCCCAGCATTTT. The whole variable domain, remainder taken from reference TRBV19 and TRBJ1-5, is DGGITQSPKYLFRKEGQNVTLSCEQNLNHDAMYWYRQDPGQGLRLIYYSQIVNDFQKGDIAEGYSVSREKKESFPLTVTSAQKNPTAFYLCATHVAGRLRYSNQPQHFGDGTRLSIL.

The V and J genes are TRBV5-1 and TRBJ1-2, with D perhaps TRBD1 (5 bases). The V gene's germline CDR1 is SGHRS and CDR2 YFSETQ. Trimming pared 4 bases from V and 6 bases from J, leaving 22 bases between. The CDR3 has 16 residues. The CDR3 sequence is CASSPAGNPQDDGYTF. As DNA, the CDR3 is TGCGCCAGCAGCCCGGCAGGGAATCCCCAGGATGATGGCTACACCTTC. Together with reference TRBV5-1 and TRBJ1-2, the CDR3 gives the full variable domain: KAGVTQTPRYLIKTRGQQVTLSCSPISGHRSVSWYQQTPGQGLQFLFEYFSETQRNKGNFPGRFSGRQFSNSRSEMNVSTLELGDSALYLCASSPAGNPQDDGYTFGSGTRLTVV.

This chain connects TRBV30 to TRBJ2-2, with D tentatively TRBD1 (6 bases). CDR1 is GTSNPN, CDR2 SVGIG, per germline (reference sequence). The V end lost 0 bases, the J end lost 5 bases, and 10 bases lay between the germline ends. This CDR3 has 14 amino acids. The CDR3 DNA follows: TGTGCCTGGAGTGTCAGTGGGACAACCGGGGAGCTGTTTTTT. Translated: CAWSVSGTTGELFF.

The chain couples TRBV11-2 to TRBJ1-5; D uncertain. V dropped 5 bases and J dropped 4 bases, with 9 bases sitting between them. The CDR3 loop spans 13 amino acids. Germline V gives CDR1 SGHAT, CDR2 FQNNGV. The CDR3 sequence is CASSRNRNQPQHF. The CDR3 region has the DNA TGTGCCAGCAGCCGAAATAGGAATCAGCCCCAGCATTTT. The full variable domain, completed using reference TRBV11-2 and TRBJ1-5, is EAGVAQSPRYKIIEKRQSVAFWCNPISGHATLYWYQQILGQGPKLLIQFQNNGVVDDSQLPKDRFSAERLKGVDSTLKIQPAKLEDSAVYLCASSRNRNQPQHFGDGTRLSIL.

The V and J genes are TRBV6-5 and TRBJ2-1, with 7 bases that match TRBD1. Per germline, CDR1 MNHEY and CDR2 SVGAGI. V was clipped by 6 bases and J by 0 bases; unmatched bases: 5. The CDR3 is 15 residues long. This CDR3 is CASSSTGSSYNEQFF. Here the CDR3 DNA reads TGTGCCAGCAGCTCGACAGGGAGCTCCTACAATGAGCAGTTCTTC.

The CDR3 coding sequence is TGTGCCAGCAGCTTTACGGGGAATGGGGGCGCGGCAAACACCATATATTTT. This codes for CASSFTGNGGAANTIYF. The rearrangement uses TRBV7-9 and TRBJ1-3; tentative D call: TRBD1 (6 bases). V lost 3 bases, J lost 6 bases, and 21 bases lay in between. CDR1 and CDR2 (germline): SEHNR, FQNEAQ (reference sequence). The CDR3 contains 17 residues.

This clone was recorded once. This chain joins TRBV6-1 and TRBJ1-2, with unresolved D. This CDR3 spans 13 amino acids. Per germline, CDR1 MNHNS and CDR2 SASEGT. The V gene lost 1 base and the J gene lost 6 bases, with 9 bases spanning the gap. The DNA of the CDR3 is TGTGCCAGCAGTGAAGAAGGAAACCATGGCTACACCTTC. Its protein is CASSEEGNHGYTF.

The chain carries TRBV6-4 and TRBJ1-1; 7 bases line up with TRBD1. This CDR3 comprises 16 residues. The germline CDR1 and CDR2 sequences are MRHNA and SNTAGT. Losses at the gene ends were 4 bases for V and 0 bases for J; bases not matched to a gene: 8. The CDR3 DNA follows: TGTGCCAGCAGTGCCAATTACAGGGGCATGAACACTGAAGCTTTCTTT. It is translated as CASSANYRGMNTEAFF.

V and J are TRBV5-4 and TRBJ2-1; D may be TRBD2 (7 bases). Germline CDR1 is SGHNT and CDR2 is YYREEE (reference sequence). This CDR3 is 16 amino acids long. With 3 bases removed from V and 5 bases from J, the gap between germline ends came to 18 bases. The CDR3 spells CASSSRRGGGDNEQFF. DNA for the CDR3: TGTGCCAGCAGCTCCCGGCGGGGAGGGGGGGACAATGAGCAGTTCTTC.

Points on this clone: The junction shows a germline mismatch at one end, possibly a read error. The rearrangement uses TRBV7-9 and TRBJ2-7; D gene uncertain. The CDR3 loop spans 11 amino acids. Germline V lookup: CDR1 SEHNR, CDR2 FQNEAQ (reference sequence). The DNA for the CDR3 is TGTGCCAGCAGCGCGTCCTTCGAGCAGTACTTC. Residues: CASSASFEQYF.

V gene TRBV29-1 combines with J gene TRBJ2-1, with 7 bases fitting TRBD2. CDR1 and CDR2 (germline): SQVTM, ANQGSEA. This CDR3 spans 15 amino acids. The trim removed 5 bases at V and 4 bases at J, leaving 11 bases unmatched. CDR3 sequence reads: CSVLGGRASYNEQFF. In DNA form, the CDR3 reads TGCAGCGTTCTGGGGGGGAGGGCTTCGTACAATGAGCAGTTCTTC.

V usage is TRBV11-2 and J usage is TRBJ2-7; D is tentatively TRBD1 or TRBD2 (6 bases each). This CDR3 comprises 15 residues. Germline CDR1 SGHAT, CDR2 FQNNGV. V was clipped by 4 bases and J by 1 base, with 14 bases between them. CDR3 DNA sequence: TGTGCCAGCAGCTCAGTGCGGGACAAATCCTACGAGCAGTACTTC. It translates to CASSSVRDKSYEQYF.

The chain couples TRBV6-1 to TRBJ1-3; D possibly corresponds to TRBD1 (6 bases). The CDR3 sequence is 15 residues long. The germline CDR1 and CDR2 sequences are MNHNS and SASEGT. V was cut by 3 bases and J by 0 bases, with 9 bases left in between. DNA for the CDR3: TGTGCCAGCAGTGAGCAGGGGTCCTCTGGAAACACCATATATTTT. Protein product: CASSEQGSSGNTIYF.

The genes are TRBV10-3 and TRBJ1-2, with 9 positions matching TRBD1. This CDR3 is 15 amino acids long. The germline CDR1 and CDR2 sequences are ENHRY and SYGVKD. V lost 2 bases, J lost 2 bases, and 3 bases stayed unmatched. CDR3 sequence reads: CAISEGDRVNYGYTF. CDR3 DNA sequence: TGTGCCATCAGTGAGGGGGACAGGGTGAACTATGGCTACACCTTC.

This rearrangement joins TRBV27 to TRBJ1-5; D is ambiguous. Trimming shortened V by 2 bases and J by 3 bases, and 14 bases separated the two germline ends. The CDR3 is 16 residues long. Germline assignment: CDR1 MNHEY and CDR2 SMNVEV (reference sequence). The CDR3 sequence: CASSLRSRIHNQPQHF. DNA of the CDR3: TGTGCCAGCAGTTTAAGGTCCAGAATCCACAATCAGCCCCAGCATTTT.

The chain carries TRBV25-1 and TRBJ1-2; 10 bases map to TRBD1. This CDR3 region has 14 residues. CDR1 is MGHDK, CDR2 SYGVNS, per germline. V lost 3 bases to trimming and J lost 6 bases; unmatched junction nucleotides: 4. The CDR3 region has the DNA TGTGCCAGCAGTGAGCCGGGACAGGGGCATGGCTACACCTTC. Translated, it gives CASSEPGQGHGYTF.

The chain joins TRBV7-2 to TRBJ2-3; no firm D call. V was cut by 5 bases and J by 7 bases, with 13 bases left in between. Germline CDR1 reads SGHTA; CDR2 reads FQGNSA. The CDR3 length is 13 residues. The CDR3 sequence is CASSPGSANTQYF. The DNA for the CDR3 is TGTGCCAGCAGCCCAGGCAGTGCAAATACGCAGTATTTT.

The chain uses TRBV25-1 and TRBJ1-1, with D maybe TRBD1 (6 bases). Trimming pared 6 bases from V and 9 bases from J, leaving 14 bases between. Germline CDR1 reads MGHDK; CDR2 reads SYGVNS. The CDR3 has 12 residues. This chain's CDR3 is CASRQGDIQAFF. The CDR3 bases are TGTGCCAGCAGACAGGGCGACATTCAAGCTTTCTTT.

This chain connects TRBV30 to TRBJ2-7; D might be TRBD2 (6 bases). V was cut by 7 bases and J by 0 bases, with 19 bases left in between. From germline, CDR1 is GTSNPN and CDR2 SVGIG (reference sequence). The CDR3 length is 15 residues. This CDR3 reads CASQSPTDYSYEQYF. In nucleotides, the CDR3 is TGTGCCTCCCAGTCCCCGACGGACTACTCCTACGAGCAGTACTTC.

This clone was observed once. The V gene is TRBV5-1, the J gene TRBJ2-1; 8 bases align to TRBD2. CDR1 and CDR2 from the germline V gene are SGHRS and YFSETQ. Germline trimming cut 0 bases from V and 5 bases from J; bases unmatched to any gene: 4. The CDR3 length is 15 residues. The DNA of the CDR3 is TGCGCCAGCAGCTTGGTATCGGGAGGGGACAATGAGCAGTTCTTC. It is translated as CASSLVSGGDNEQFF. Supplemented by reference TRBV5-1 and TRBJ2-1, the full variable domain reads KAGVTQTPRYLIKTRGQQVTLSCSPISGHRSVSWYQQTPGQGLQFLFEYFSETQRNKGNFPGRFSGRQFSNSRSEMNVSTLELGDSALYLCASSLVSGGDNEQFFGPGTRLTVL.

The V call is TRBV14, the J call TRBJ1-4, with TRBD1 matching 10 bases. The CDR3 contains 16 residues. The V segment lost 5 bases and the J segment 3 bases; nucleotides outside the gene matches: 6. CDR1 and CDR2 (germline): SGHDN, FVKESK. CDR3 in amino acids: CASSATGGSSNEKLFF. The CDR3 DNA reads as TGTGCCAGCAGCGCGACAGGGGGCTCTTCTAATGAAAAACTGTTTTTT. Variable domain in full (rest from reference TRBV14 and TRBJ1-4): EAGVTQFPSHSVIEKGQTVTLRCDPISGHDNLYWYRRVMGKEIKFLLHFVKESKQDESGMPNNRFLAERTGGTYSTLKVQPAELEDSGVYFCASSATGGSSNEKLFFGSGTQLSVL.